Below are 16 T cell receptor beta chains sequenced from a single sample in a study of tumor and adjacent non-tumor tissue in lung cancer. The template was RNA from unsorted bulk tissue. Three rounds of nested PCR, following a modified ARM-PCR protocol, produced the TCRbeta library. TCRdb re-analysed the multiplex PCR reads in MiXCR, keeping a single row per CDR3 protein. The sample contains roughly 140,000 distinct CDR3 sequences, approximately 70% of which appear only once. The source material was lung tumor tissue. All receptors derive from a man in his sixties with small cell lung cancer.

Points on this clonotype: This CDR3 is missing its conserved last phenylalanine or tryptophan, likely due to a read error. V gene TRBV5-6 combines with J gene TRBJ2-2; 7 bases fit TRBD2. The CDR3 extends over 20 amino acids. Germline CDR1 reads SGHDT; CDR2 reads YYEEEE. The CDR3 sequence is CTSSWGNSPTGLWNTGELFL. The CDR3, as DNA: TGTACCAGCAGCTGGGGGAACTCACCGACGGGACTATGGAACACCGGGGAGCTGTTTTTA.

Comment on this clonotype: A much more abundant neighbour one base away suggests this may be a read error. This rearrangement joins TRBV20-1 to TRBJ1-1; TRBD1 matches at 9 bases. CDR3 length: 14 amino acids. J lost 3 bases, V lost 3 bases, and 5 bases had no gene match. Germline CDR1 reads DFQATT; CDR2 reads SNEGSKA (reference sequence). CDR3 loop: CSAREQGAYTEAFF. The CDR3 region has the DNA TGCAGTGCTAGGGAACAGGGGGCGTACACTGAAGCTTTCTTT.

The chain recombines TRBV14 with TRBJ2-1; D is perhaps TRBD2 (5 bases). Germline-derived CDR1 and CDR2 are SGHDN and FVKESK. The CDR3 contains 14 residues. The V end was cut by 4 bases, the J end by 8 bases, with 15 bases between. Here the CDR3 reads CASSPCGSEDEQFF. The CDR3 region has the DNA TGTGCCAGCAGCCCTTGTGGTAGCGAGGATGAGCAGTTCTTC.

With respect to this clonotype: Mismatch with germline at one junction end may stem from a read error. The chain is built from TRBV11-1 and TRBJ1-1; tentatively, D is TRBD1 (6 bases). Germline values: CDR1 SGHAT, CDR2 FQDESV (reference sequence). The CDR3 extends over 12 amino acids. This CDR3 reads CVSSGGASEAFF. DNA of the CDR3: TGTGTCAGCAGCGGGGGCGCGTCTGAAGCCTTCTTT.

This clonotype was observed at least ten times. The V call is TRBV20-1, the J call TRBJ2-5; weak D call: TRBD2 (5 bases). This CDR3 comprises 14 residues. V was shortened by 6 bases and J by 4 bases, with 18 bases between the two germline ends. In germline, CDR1 is DFQATT, CDR2 SNEGSKA (reference sequence). CDR3 DNA: TGCAGTGCCCGGAATAGCGTCCCCCCAGAGACCCAGTACTTC. This codes for CSARNSVPPETQYF.

The DNA for the CDR3 is TGCGCCAGCAGCTCGGGACAGACGCACTCTAATGAAAAACTGTTTTTT. Its protein product is CASSSGQTHSNEKLFF. The J gene is TRBJ1-4, the V gene TRBV5-1; TRBD1 aligns across 7 bases. With 3 bases clipped from V and 3 bases from J, the junction kept 8 bases outside the gene matches. Germline V gene lookup returns CDR1 SGHRS and CDR2 YFSETQ. This CDR3 comprises 16 residues.

In this sample, this clonotype turned up many times. J is TRBJ1-5 and V is TRBV19, with TRBD1 as a possible D gene (5 bases). Germline V lookup: CDR1 LNHDA, CDR2 SQIVND (reference sequence). The CDR3 spans 15 residues. Trimming removed 6 bases at V and 5 bases at J, with 17 bases between. CDR3 nucleotides: TGTGCCAGTAGAGGGATTTGGGGAGGGGATCAGCCCCAGCATTTT. Its translation: CASRGIWGGDQPQHF.

The chain carries TRBV6-6 and TRBJ2-7, with no clear D. The germline V gene encodes CDR1 MNHNY and CDR2 SVGAGI (reference sequence). The CDR3 runs 14 residues. CDR3 DNA sequence: TGTGCCAGCAGCCTCAAAGAGACCTCCTACGACCAGTACGTC. Residues: CASSLKETSYDQYV.

This clonotype was seen at least ten times. This chain joins TRBV12-3 or TRBV12-4 and TRBJ1-4; TRBD1 agrees at 7 bases. The CDR3 consists of 12 residues. V dropped 7 bases and J dropped 7; count of bases not matched to a gene: 3. DNA for the CDR3: TGTGCCAGCAACCGACAGGGTGAAAAACTGTTTTTT. Residues: CASNRQGEKLFF.

For the CDR3, the DNA is TGTGCCATGAGCTTGGGGGGCAGGGGGCTCTACAATGAGCAGTTCTTC. Translating it yields CAMSLGGRGLYNEQFF. The chain recombines TRBV5-6 with TRBJ2-1, with 8 bases aligning to TRBD1. J lost 3 bases, V lost 9 bases, and 14 bases had no gene match. Germline CDR1 reads SGHDT; CDR2 reads YYEEEE. This CDR3 region has 16 residues.

This clonotype was observed a handful of times. V is TRBV28 and J is TRBJ2-2; D call uncertain. V dropped 6 bases and J dropped 5 bases, with 10 bases sitting between them. Germline V gene sequence: CDR1 MDHEN, CDR2 SYDVKM. The CDR3 runs 13 residues. The CDR3 sequence: CASSLVGTGELFF. CDR3 DNA sequence: TGTGCCAGCAGCCTCGTGGGTACCGGGGAGCTGTTTTTT.

This clonotype was picked up a small number of times. It may be a read error: a sequence one base away is much more abundant. V and J are TRBV4-2 and TRBJ2-2; D is undetermined. The V gene's germline CDR1 is LGHNA and CDR2 YNFKEQ. Trimming cost V 3 bases and J 1 base, with 9 bases left between them. The CDR3 contains 15 residues. Here the CDR3 DNA reads TGTGCCAGCAGCCAGGGATCACGGAACACCGGGGAGCTGTTTTTT. It is translated as CASSQGSRNTGELFF.

V usage is TRBV24-1 and J usage is TRBJ2-3; D is possibly TRBD1 (5 bases). The CDR3 is 13 amino acids. Germline assignment: CDR1 KGHDR and CDR2 SFDVKD. The ends were cut back, 5 bases at V and 3 bases at J, with 8 bases in the middle. The CDR3 nucleotides are TGTGCCACCAGTGGGCAGGGTACAGATACGCAGTATTTT. Translated: CATSGQGTDTQYF.

This clonotype was seen a few times. The rearrangement links TRBV7-8 to TRBJ2-5; TRBD2 aligns across 11 bases. The germline gives CDR1 SGHVS, CDR2 FQNEAQ. This CDR3 has 15 amino acids. The V and J ends lost 3 bases and 5 bases, in that order; junction bases with no gene match: 5. CDR3 region: CASSFSGRAAETQYF. The CDR3 DNA is TGTGCCAGCAGCTTTAGCGGGAGGGCCGCTGAGACCCAGTACTTC.

The chain has TRBV20-1 and TRBJ2-3; 7 bases are a match to TRBD2. This CDR3 region has 15 residues. Germline V gene data show CDR1 as DFQATT and CDR2 as SNEGSKA (reference sequence). V lost 3 bases, J lost 2 bases, and 8 bases stayed unmatched. CDR3 sequence (DNA): TGCAGTGCTAGTTCCCAGCGGGACTTCACAGATACGCAGTATTTT. This sequence encodes CSASSQRDFTDTQYF.

Notes on this clonotype: A read error may produce the germline difference seen at one junction end. This chain links TRBV6-6 with TRBJ2-7; D might be TRBD1 or TRBD2, each matching 8 bases. This CDR3 has 15 residues. Looked up from germline, CDR1 is MNHNY and CDR2 is SVGAGI (reference sequence). The CDR3 nucleotides are TGCGCCAGCAGTTACGGGGGGGACAGGAGAAACGAGCAGTACTTC. This sequence encodes CASSYGGDRRNEQYF.